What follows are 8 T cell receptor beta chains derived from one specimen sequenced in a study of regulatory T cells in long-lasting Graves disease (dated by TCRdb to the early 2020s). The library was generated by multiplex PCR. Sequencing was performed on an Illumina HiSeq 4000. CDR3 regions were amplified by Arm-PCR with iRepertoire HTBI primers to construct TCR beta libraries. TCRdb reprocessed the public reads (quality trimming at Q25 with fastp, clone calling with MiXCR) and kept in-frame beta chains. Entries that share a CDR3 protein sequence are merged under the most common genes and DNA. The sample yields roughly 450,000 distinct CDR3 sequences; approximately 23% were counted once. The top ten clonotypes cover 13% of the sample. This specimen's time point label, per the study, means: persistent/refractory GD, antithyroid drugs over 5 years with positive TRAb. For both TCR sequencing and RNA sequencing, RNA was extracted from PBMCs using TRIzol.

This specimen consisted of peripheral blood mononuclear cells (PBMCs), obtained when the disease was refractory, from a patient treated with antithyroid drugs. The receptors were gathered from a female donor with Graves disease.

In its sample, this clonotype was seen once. CDR3 loop: CASSLAGGVQPQHF. The CDR3 region has the DNA TGTGCCAGCAGTTTAGCGGGGGGGGTACAGCCCCAGCATTTT. V is TRBV12-3 or TRBV12-4 and J is TRBJ1-5; TRBD1 might be the D (5 bases). CDR3 size: 14 residues. Trimming left V 0 bases short and J 7 bases short, with 10 bases between.

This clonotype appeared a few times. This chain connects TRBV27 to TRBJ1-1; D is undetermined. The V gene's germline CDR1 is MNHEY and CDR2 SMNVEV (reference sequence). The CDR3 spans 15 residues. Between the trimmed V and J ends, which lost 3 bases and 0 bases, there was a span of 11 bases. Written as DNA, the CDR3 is TGTGCCAGCAGTTTTTCCGCCAACATGAACACTGAAGCTTTCTTT. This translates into CASSFSANMNTEAFF.

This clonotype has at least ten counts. CDR3 region: CASSLDQGADYGYTF. In nucleotides, the CDR3 is TGTGCCAGCAGCTTAGACCAGGGTGCCGACTATGGCTACACCTTC. V gene TRBV7-2 combines with J gene TRBJ1-2, with D possibly TRBD1 on 5 matching bases. From germline, CDR1 is SGHTA and CDR2 FQGNSA. The ends were cut back, 1 base at V and 3 bases at J, with 12 bases in the middle. The CDR3 covers 15 residues.

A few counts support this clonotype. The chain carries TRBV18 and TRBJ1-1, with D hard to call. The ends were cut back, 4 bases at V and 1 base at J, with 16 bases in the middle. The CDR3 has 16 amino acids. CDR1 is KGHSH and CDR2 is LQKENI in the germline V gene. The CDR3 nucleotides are TGTGCCAGCTCACAGTTATCCCTAGACCGGAACACTGAAGCTTTCTTT. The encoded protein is CASSQLSLDRNTEAFF.

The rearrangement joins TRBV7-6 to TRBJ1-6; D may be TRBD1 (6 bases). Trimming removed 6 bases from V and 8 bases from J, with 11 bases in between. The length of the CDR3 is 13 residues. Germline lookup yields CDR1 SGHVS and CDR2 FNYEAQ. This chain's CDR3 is CASSRDIDSPLHF. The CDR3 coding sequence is TGTGCCAGCAGTCGGGACATTGATTCACCCCTCCACTTT.

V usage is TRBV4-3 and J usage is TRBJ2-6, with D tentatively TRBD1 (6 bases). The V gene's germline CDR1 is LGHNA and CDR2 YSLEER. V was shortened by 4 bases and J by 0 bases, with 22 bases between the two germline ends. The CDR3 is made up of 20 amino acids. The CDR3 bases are TGCGCCAGCAGCCCCCGACAAGATAAGGGGGAAATCTCTGGGGCCAACGTCCTGACTTTC. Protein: CASSPRQDKGEISGANVLTF.

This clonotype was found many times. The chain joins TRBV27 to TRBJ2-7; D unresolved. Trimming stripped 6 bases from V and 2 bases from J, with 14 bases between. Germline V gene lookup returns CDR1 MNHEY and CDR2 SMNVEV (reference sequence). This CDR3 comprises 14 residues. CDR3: CASSLRDTTYEQYF. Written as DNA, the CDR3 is TGTGCCAGCAGCTTAAGAGACACCACCTACGAGCAGTACTTC.

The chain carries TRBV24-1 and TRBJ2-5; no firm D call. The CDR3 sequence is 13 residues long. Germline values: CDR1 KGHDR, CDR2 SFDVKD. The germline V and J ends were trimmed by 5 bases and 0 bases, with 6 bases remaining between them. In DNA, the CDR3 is TGTGCCACCAGTGCACTGGACCAAGAGACCCAGTACTTC. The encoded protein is CATSALDQETQYF.